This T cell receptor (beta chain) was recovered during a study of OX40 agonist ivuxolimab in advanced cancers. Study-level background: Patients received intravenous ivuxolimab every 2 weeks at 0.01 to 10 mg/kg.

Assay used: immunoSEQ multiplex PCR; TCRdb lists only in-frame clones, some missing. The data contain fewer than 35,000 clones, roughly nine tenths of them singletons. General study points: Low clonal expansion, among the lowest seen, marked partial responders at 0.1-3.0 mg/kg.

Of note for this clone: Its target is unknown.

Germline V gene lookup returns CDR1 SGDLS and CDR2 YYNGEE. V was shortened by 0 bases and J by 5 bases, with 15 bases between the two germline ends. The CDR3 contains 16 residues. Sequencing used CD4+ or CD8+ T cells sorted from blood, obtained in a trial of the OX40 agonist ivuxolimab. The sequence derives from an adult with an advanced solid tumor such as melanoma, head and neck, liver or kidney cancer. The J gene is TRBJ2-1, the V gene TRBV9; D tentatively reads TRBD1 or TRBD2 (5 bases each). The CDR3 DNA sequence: TGTGCCAGCAGCGTAGGGGGGAGCTTTATCCACAATGAGCAGTTCTTC. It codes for CASSVGGSFIHNEQFF.